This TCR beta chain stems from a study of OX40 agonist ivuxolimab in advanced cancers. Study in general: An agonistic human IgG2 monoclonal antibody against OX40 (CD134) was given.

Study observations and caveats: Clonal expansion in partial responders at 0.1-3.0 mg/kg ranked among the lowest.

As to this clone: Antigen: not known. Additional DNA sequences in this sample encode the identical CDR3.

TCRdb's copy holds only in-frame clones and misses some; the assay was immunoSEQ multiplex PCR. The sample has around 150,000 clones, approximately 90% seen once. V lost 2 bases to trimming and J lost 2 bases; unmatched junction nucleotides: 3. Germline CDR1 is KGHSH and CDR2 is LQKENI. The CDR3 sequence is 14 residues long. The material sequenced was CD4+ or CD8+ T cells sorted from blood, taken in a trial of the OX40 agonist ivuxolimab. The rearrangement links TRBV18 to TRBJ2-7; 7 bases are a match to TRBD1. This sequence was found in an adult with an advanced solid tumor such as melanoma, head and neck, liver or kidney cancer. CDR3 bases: TGTGCCAGCTCACCAAGGGACAGTACCTACGAGCAGTACTTC. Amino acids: CASSPRDSTYEQYF.